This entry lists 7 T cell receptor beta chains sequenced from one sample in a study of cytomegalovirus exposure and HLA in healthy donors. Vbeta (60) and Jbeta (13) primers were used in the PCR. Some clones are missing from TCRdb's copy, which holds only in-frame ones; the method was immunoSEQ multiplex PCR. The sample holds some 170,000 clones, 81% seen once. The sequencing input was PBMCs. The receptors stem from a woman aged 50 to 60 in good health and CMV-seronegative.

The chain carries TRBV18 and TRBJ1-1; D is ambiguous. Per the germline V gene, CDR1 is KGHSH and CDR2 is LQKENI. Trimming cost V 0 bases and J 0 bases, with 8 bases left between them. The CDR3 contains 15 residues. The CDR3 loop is CASSPPSSLNTEAFF. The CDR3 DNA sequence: TGTGCCAGCTCACCACCCAGTAGCCTGAACACTGAAGCTTTCTTT.

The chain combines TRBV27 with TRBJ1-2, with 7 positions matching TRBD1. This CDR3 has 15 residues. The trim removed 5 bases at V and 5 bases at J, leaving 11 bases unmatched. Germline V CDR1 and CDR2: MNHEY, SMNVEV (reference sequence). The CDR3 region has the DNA TGTGCCAGCAGTCCAAAGGGTTTGGACAGGTATGGCTACACCTTC. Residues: CASSPKGLDRYGYTF.

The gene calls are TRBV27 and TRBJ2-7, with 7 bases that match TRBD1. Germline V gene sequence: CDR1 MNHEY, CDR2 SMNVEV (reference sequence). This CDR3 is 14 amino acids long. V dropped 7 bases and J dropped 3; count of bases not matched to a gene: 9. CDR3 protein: CASTSRDSGYEQYF. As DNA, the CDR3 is TGTGCCAGCACCTCCCGGGACAGCGGCTACGAGCAGTACTTC.

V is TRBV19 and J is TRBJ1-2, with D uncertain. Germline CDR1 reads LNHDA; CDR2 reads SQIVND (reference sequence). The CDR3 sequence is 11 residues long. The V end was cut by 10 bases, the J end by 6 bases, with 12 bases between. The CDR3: CAIYRPDGYTF. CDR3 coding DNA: TGTGCCATTTACAGACCGGATGGCTACACCTTC.

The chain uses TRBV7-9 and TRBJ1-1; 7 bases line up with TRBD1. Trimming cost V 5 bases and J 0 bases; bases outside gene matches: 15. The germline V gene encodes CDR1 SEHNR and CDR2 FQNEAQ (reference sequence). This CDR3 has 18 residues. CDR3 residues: CASSVRARQGLMNTEAFF. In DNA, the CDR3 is TGTGCCAGCAGCGTTAGGGCCCGACAGGGACTCATGAACACTGAAGCTTTCTTT.

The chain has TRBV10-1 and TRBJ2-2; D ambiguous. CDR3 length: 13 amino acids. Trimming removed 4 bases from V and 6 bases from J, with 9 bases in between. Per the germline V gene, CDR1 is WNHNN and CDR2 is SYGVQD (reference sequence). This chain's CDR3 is CASSGPVAGELFF. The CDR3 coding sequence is TGCGCCAGCAGTGGCCCGGTGGCCGGGGAGCTGTTTTTT.

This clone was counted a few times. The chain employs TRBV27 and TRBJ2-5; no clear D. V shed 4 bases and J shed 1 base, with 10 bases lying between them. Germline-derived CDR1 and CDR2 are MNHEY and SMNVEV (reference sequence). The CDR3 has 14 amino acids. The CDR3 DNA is TGTGCCAGCAGTTCGTGGTCCGGCCAAGAGACCCAGTACTTC. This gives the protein CASSSWSGQETQYF.